Listed here are 32 T cell receptor beta chains from one sample, sequenced in a study of early T cells in non-severe SARS-CoV-2 infection. TCRdb analysed the 5' RACE reads with MiXCR anew, one entry per CDR3 protein. This table has fewer than 50,000 distinct CDR3 sequences, 5.5% to 6.5% appearing once. Source: whole blood, taken at baseline. Source of these receptors: an adult who was a healthcare worker with PCR-confirmed SARS-CoV-2 infection or an uninfected control (not recorded which).

In this sample, this clonotype turned up many times. The V and J genes are TRBV6-4 and TRBJ1-6; no firm D call. Germline V gene sequence: CDR1 MRHNA, CDR2 SNTAGT. V lost 3 bases and J 6 bases, leaving 6 bases between the germline ends. This CDR3 region has 13 residues. The CDR3 coding sequence is TGTGCCAGCAGTGAGGGATTTAATTCACCCCTCCACTTT. This codes for CASSEGFNSPLHF.

Only a few counts were recorded for this clonotype. The chain has TRBV12-3 or TRBV12-4 and TRBJ1-2, with D perhaps matching TRBD1 (6 bases). The ends were cut back, 5 bases at V and 6 bases at J, with 19 bases in the middle. This CDR3 spans 15 amino acids. The CDR3 DNA sequence: TGTGCCAGCAGTCCCCGGCGGAGGGGGGGTGATGGCTACACCTTC. Amino acid sequence: CASSPRRRGGDGYTF.

This clonotype was seen at least ten times. The V and J genes are TRBV27 and TRBJ2-3; 9 bases line up with TRBD1. The CDR3 length is 15 residues. Germline assignment: CDR1 MNHEY and CDR2 SMNVEV (reference sequence). V trimming: 5 bases; J trimming: 1 base; junction bases outside the gene matches: 4. CDR3: CASSPWDRGTDTQYF. The CDR3 bases are TGTGCCAGCAGTCCCTGGGACAGGGGCACAGATACGCAGTATTTT.

V is TRBV6-5 and J is TRBJ2-5; TRBD1 is a possible D gene (6 bases). The CDR3 length is 21 residues. Germline CDR1 MNHEY, CDR2 SVGAGI. V shed 2 bases and J shed 0 bases, with 28 bases lying between them. CDR3 bases: TGTGCCAGCAGTTACCGCGGCCTACTCCTTCCCTCAGGGGAGTACCAAGAGACCCAGTACTTC. Its protein product is CASSYRGLLLPSGEYQETQYF.

This clonotype was seen at least ten times. The chain employs TRBV5-8 and TRBJ2-1, with 9 bases that match TRBD2. This CDR3 has 12 amino acids. The ends lost 3 bases at V and 11 bases at J; junction bases unmatched: 3. CDR1 is SGHTS, CDR2 YDEGEE, per germline. The CDR3 coding sequence is TGTGCCAGCAGCTGGGGACTAGCTCAGCAGTTCTTC. This translates into CASSWGLAQQFF.

There are many counts of this clonotype. V gene TRBV7-3 combines with J gene TRBJ2-7, with a tentative D call TRBD1 (7 bases). The germline CDR1 and CDR2 sequences are SGHTA and FQGTGA. V was clipped by 5 bases and J by 1 base, with 12 bases between them. This CDR3 spans 14 amino acids. Here the CDR3 reads CASSLQGRSYEQYF. For the CDR3, the DNA is TGTGCCAGCAGCCTACAGGGGAGGTCCTACGAGCAGTACTTC.

This clonotype has only a few counts. The chain combines TRBV7-2 with TRBJ2-1; D not certain. V dropped 3 bases and J dropped 0 bases, with 9 bases sitting between them. The CDR3 has 15 amino acids. The germline V gene encodes CDR1 SGHTA and CDR2 FQGNSA. CDR3: CASSFDASSYNEQFF. The DNA of the CDR3 is TGTGCCAGCAGCTTTGACGCAAGCTCCTACAATGAGCAGTTCTTC.

This clonotype was observed many times. J is TRBJ2-1 and V is TRBV11-2, with TRBD1 as a possible D gene (6 bases). The CDR3 loop spans 14 amino acids. V was cut by 0 bases and J by 9 bases, with 12 bases left in between. CDR1 SGHAT and CDR2 FQNNGV come from the germline V gene. The CDR3 DNA reads TGTGCCAGCAGCTTAGACAGGGGAGTCCTTGAGCAGTTCTTC. Encoded protein: CASSLDRGVLEQFF.

This clonotype was recorded many times. V gene TRBV15 combines with J gene TRBJ1-5; 7 bases align to TRBD1. The CDR3 contains 15 residues. CDR1 and CDR2 from the germline V gene are LNHNV and YYDKDF (reference sequence). J lost 5 bases, V lost 0 bases, and 4 bases had no gene match. The CDR3 DNA sequence: TGTGCCACCAGCAGAGACCGACAGGGTTATCAGCCCCAGCATTTT. Translated: CATSRDRQGYQPQHF.

In its sample, this clonotype was seen many times. The chain uses TRBV7-9 and TRBJ1-1; D may be TRBD1 (6 bases). V dropped 2 bases and J dropped 1 base, with 14 bases sitting between them. CDR1 and CDR2 (germline): SEHNR, FQNEAQ (reference sequence). CDR3 size: 16 residues. The CDR3 loop reads CASSLTVGRGNTEAFF. In DNA form, the CDR3 reads TGTGCCAGCAGCTTAACAGTGGGCAGGGGGAACACTGAAGCTTTCTTT.

This clonotype has more than one count but fewer than ten. CDR3 residues: CASSLAGRQGETQYF. DNA of the CDR3: TGTGCCAGCAGCTTGGCCGGACGACAGGGGGAGACCCAGTACTTC. The J gene is TRBJ2-5, the V gene TRBV5-5, with 8 bases identical to TRBD1. Looked up from germline, CDR1 is SGHKS and CDR2 is YYEKEE (reference sequence). J lost 5 bases, V lost 0 bases, and 6 bases had no gene match. This CDR3 comprises 15 residues.

This clonotype has ten or more counts. The chain uses TRBV7-2 and TRBJ2-6, with TRBD1 identical over 8 bases. With V trimmed by 6 bases and J by 0 bases, 7 bases remained unmatched. In germline, CDR1 is SGHTA, CDR2 FQGNSA. There are 17 residues in the CDR3. Written as DNA, the CDR3 is TGTGCCAGCAGAGCGACCGGACAGGGCTCTGGGGCCAACGTCCTGACTTTC. Protein product: CASRATGQGSGANVLTF.

This chain links TRBV19 with TRBJ2-7; 8 bases agree with TRBD1. With V trimmed by 4 bases and J by 5 bases, 10 bases remained unmatched. The CDR3 length is 15 residues. Germline V gene sequence: CDR1 LNHDA, CDR2 SQIVND (reference sequence). This CDR3 is CASSTGQGGFNEQYF. The CDR3 nucleotides are TGTGCCAGTAGTACCGGACAGGGAGGCTTCAACGAGCAGTACTTC.

V usage is TRBV7-2 and J usage is TRBJ2-1; D remains unclear. V gave up 4 bases and J gave up 1 base, with 17 bases separating them. Germline CDR1 is SGHTA and CDR2 is FQGNSA. This CDR3 contains 17 residues. The CDR3 DNA reads TGTGCCAGCAGCTCCCGGTTGACCGTCTGGTCCTACAATGAGCAGTTCTTC. Amino acid sequence: CASSSRLTVWSYNEQFF.

This clonotype was observed a few times. The chain's CDR3 is CASSLKDGSYEQYF. Written as DNA, the CDR3 is TGTGCCAGCAGCTTGAAGGACGGGAGCTACGAGCAGTACTTC. The chain carries TRBV7-8 and TRBJ2-7, with D perhaps TRBD2 (6 bases). The CDR3 length is 14 residues. V shed 3 bases and J shed 3 bases, with 12 bases lying between them. The germline V gene has CDR1 SGHVS and CDR2 FQNEAQ.

This clonotype was seen a handful of times. The chain has TRBV6-1 and TRBJ2-7; D is possibly TRBD2 (5 bases). This CDR3 comprises 15 residues. The germline V and J ends were trimmed by 1 base and 3 bases, with 13 bases remaining between them. CDR1 and CDR2 from the germline V gene are MNHNS and SASEGT. CDR3 amino acids: CASSEVTDYYYEQYF. In DNA, the CDR3 is TGTGCCAGCAGTGAAGTTACAGACTATTACTACGAGCAGTACTTC.

The J gene is TRBJ2-3, the V gene TRBV28; 7 bases line up with TRBD1. This CDR3 has 15 residues. J lost 0 bases, V lost 3 bases, and 3 bases had no gene match. Looked up from germline, CDR1 is MDHEN and CDR2 is SYDVKM. The CDR3 is CASSLPQGSTDTQYF. CDR3 nucleotide sequence: TGTGCCAGCAGTTTGCCACAGGGGAGCACAGATACGCAGTATTTT.

In its sample, this clonotype was seen many times. V is TRBV20-1 and J is TRBJ1-6; no clear D gene. Per germline, CDR1 DFQATT and CDR2 SNEGSKA (reference sequence). This CDR3 spans 16 amino acids. With 1 base removed from V and 4 bases from J, the gap between germline ends came to 14 bases. The CDR3 region has the DNA TGCAGTGCTAGAGTTTCGGGTGTCGGTTATAATTCACCCCTCCACTTT. Protein: CSARVSGVGYNSPLHF.

This clonotype was recorded many times. The V call is TRBV12-3 or TRBV12-4, the J call TRBJ1-1, with 7 bases aligning to TRBD1. With 6 bases clipped from V and 0 bases from J, the junction kept 16 bases outside the gene matches. The length of the CDR3 is 18 residues. The CDR3 sequence is CASRGTDYKWVLNTEAFF. The CDR3 DNA sequence: TGTGCCAGCAGGGGGACAGATTACAAGTGGGTATTGAACACTGAAGCTTTCTTT.

This chain links TRBV4-3 with TRBJ2-3; no reliable D call. The CDR3 loop spans 15 amino acids. Trimming left V 0 bases short and J 1 base short, with 8 bases between. Germline CDR1 is LGHNA and CDR2 is YSLEER. CDR3 bases: TGCGCCAGCAGCCAAGAAGGCGCGGGCACAGATACGCAGTATTTT. This sequence encodes CASSQEGAGTDTQYF.

This clonotype was observed many times. The chain couples TRBV4-3 to TRBJ1-5, with a tentative D call TRBD1 (6 bases). The CDR3 runs to 19 residues. From germline, CDR1 is LGHNA and CDR2 YSLEER. Trimming cost V 0 bases and J 0 bases, with 18 bases left between them. CDR3 in DNA: TGCGCCAGCAGCCAAGATCTTCTTTTCGACAGGAATAGCAATCAGCCCCAGCATTTT. Amino acids: CASSQDLLFDRNSNQPQHF.

This clonotype was detected many times. The genes are TRBV14 and TRBJ1-1, with D maybe TRBD1 (5 bases). Germline V gene sequence: CDR1 SGHDN, CDR2 FVKESK. V gave up 0 bases and J gave up 1 base, with 12 bases separating them. The CDR3 is made up of 16 amino acids. CDR3 region: CASSQDAGFGNTEAFF. Here the CDR3 DNA reads TGTGCCAGCAGCCAAGATGCAGGGTTCGGGAACACTGAAGCTTTCTTT.

This clonotype was detected many times. The chain recombines TRBV29-1 with TRBJ2-5; 10 bases match TRBD1. The germline gives CDR1 SQVTM, CDR2 ANQGSEA. This CDR3 has 17 amino acids. Unmatched junction bases numbered 15, after V lost 4 bases and J lost 4 bases. The CDR3 loop reads CSVGSWDRGFRRETQYF. Written as DNA, the CDR3 is TGCAGCGTTGGATCCTGGGACAGGGGATTTCGGAGAGAGACCCAGTACTTC.

At least ten counts were recorded for this clonotype. V usage is TRBV11-2 and J usage is TRBJ2-7; the match to TRBD1 covers 8 bases. CDR1 and CDR2 from the germline V gene are SGHAT and FQNNGV. This CDR3 contains 14 residues. V dropped 5 bases and J dropped 1; count of bases not matched to a gene: 4. As DNA, the CDR3 is TGTGCCAGCAGCCCGCGACAGGGGTCCTACGAGCAGTACTTC. Translated: CASSPRQGSYEQYF.

This clonotype was observed many times. The chain uses TRBV28 and TRBJ1-1; the D gene is possibly TRBD1 (5 bases). The germline V gene has CDR1 MDHEN and CDR2 SYDVKM. The CDR3 contains 16 residues. The ends were cut back, 5 bases at V and 1 base at J, with 17 bases in the middle. The CDR3 bases are TGTGCCAGCAGTCCCCGATGGTCAGGGAAGAACACTGAAGCTTTCTTT. As protein: CASSPRWSGKNTEAFF.

This clonotype was detected many times. The chain uses TRBV7-2 and TRBJ1-6; D call uncertain. This CDR3 spans 14 amino acids. Looked up from germline, CDR1 is SGHTA and CDR2 is FQGNSA. Trimming left V 4 bases short and J 6 bases short, with 10 bases between. CDR3 sequence reads: CASSSGSRNSPLHF. As DNA, the CDR3 is TGTGCCAGCAGCTCCGGGTCTCGTAATTCACCCCTCCACTTT. The full variable domain, completed using reference TRBV7-2 and TRBJ1-6, is GAGVSQSPSNKVTEKGKDVELRCDPISGHTALYWYRQSLGQGLEFLIYFQGNSAPDKSGLPSDRFSAERTGGSVSTLTIQRTQQEDSAVYLCASSSGSRNSPLHFGNGTRLTVT.

This clonotype was observed many times. The chain has TRBV2 and TRBJ2-5, with D unresolved. Looked up from germline, CDR1 is SNHLY and CDR2 is FYNNEI. V shed 2 bases and J shed 2 bases, with 12 bases lying between them. The CDR3 covers 15 residues. Here the CDR3 DNA reads TGTGCCAGCAGTGAACTTCCTCTTGGTCAAGAGACCCAGTACTTC. Translation: CASSELPLGQETQYF.

This clonotype was observed a handful of times. The rearrangement links TRBV18 to TRBJ2-1; D is possibly TRBD1 (5 bases). The V gene's germline CDR1 is KGHSH and CDR2 LQKENI. V was trimmed by 4 bases and J by 5 bases, leaving 12 bases between them. The CDR3 spans 14 residues. This CDR3 reads CASSLGQNNNEQFF. CDR3 sequence (DNA): TGTGCCAGCTCACTGGGGCAGAATAACAATGAGCAGTTCTTC.

The table lists this clonotype with many counts. This chain links TRBV7-2 with TRBJ2-5; weak D call: TRBD2 (7 bases). Trimming removed 3 bases from V and 2 bases from J, with 13 bases in between. The CDR3 consists of 15 residues. The germline gives CDR1 SGHTA, CDR2 FQGNSA. CDR3 region: CASSLVGGRQETQYF. The CDR3 coding sequence is TGTGCCAGCAGCTTGGTGGGGGGGCGTCAAGAGACCCAGTACTTC.

This clonotype was seen a few times. This sequence joins TRBV20-1 and TRBJ1-2, with 8 bases lining up with TRBD1. The CDR3 has 15 residues. The ends lost 5 bases at V and 4 bases at J; junction bases unmatched: 12. Germline lookup yields CDR1 DFQATT and CDR2 SNEGSKA (reference sequence). In nucleotides, the CDR3 is TGCAGTGCTGGGGGACAGGAGTCGAACCCCTATGGCTACACCTTC. Amino acid sequence: CSAGGQESNPYGYTF.

This clonotype showed up many times. This rearrangement joins TRBV20-1 to TRBJ1-6; D unresolved. The V end was cut by 0 bases, the J end by 0 bases, with 12 bases between. This CDR3 is 17 amino acids long. In germline, CDR1 is DFQATT, CDR2 SNEGSKA (reference sequence). CDR3 DNA: TGCAGTGCTAGAGATGCGGGCGGTAGCTCCTATAATTCACCCCTCCACTTT. This sequence encodes CSARDAGGSSYNSPLHF.

Ten or more counts support this clonotype. This sequence joins TRBV7-2 and TRBJ1-2, with D hard to call. V was shortened by 1 base and J by 2 bases, with 20 bases between the two germline ends. The CDR3 sequence is 18 residues long. Germline assignment: CDR1 SGHTA and CDR2 FQGNSA. The CDR3 loop is CASSLVGPLMRLNYGYTF. The CDR3, as DNA: TGTGCCAGCAGCTTAGTAGGGCCCCTAATGAGGTTAAACTATGGCTACACCTTC.